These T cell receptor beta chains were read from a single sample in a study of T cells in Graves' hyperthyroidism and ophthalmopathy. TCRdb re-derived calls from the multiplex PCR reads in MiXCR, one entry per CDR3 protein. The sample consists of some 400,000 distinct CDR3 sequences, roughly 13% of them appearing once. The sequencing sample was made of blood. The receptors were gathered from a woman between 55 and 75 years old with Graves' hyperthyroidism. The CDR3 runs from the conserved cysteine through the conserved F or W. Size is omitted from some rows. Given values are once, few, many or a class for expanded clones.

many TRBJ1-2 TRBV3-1 CASSQVGDRGRGYTF
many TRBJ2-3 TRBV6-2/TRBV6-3 CASASGISTDTQYF
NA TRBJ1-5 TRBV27 CASSLSLGLGQPQHF
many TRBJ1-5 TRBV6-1 CASSDIGWEGRNQPQHF
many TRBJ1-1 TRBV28 CASSGRTNTEAFF
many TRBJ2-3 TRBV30 CAFTPGTGVADTQYF
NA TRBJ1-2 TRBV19 CASSPRDYGCTF
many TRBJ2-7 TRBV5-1 CASSLRDRGKEQYF
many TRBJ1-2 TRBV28 CAATTQGFYGYTF
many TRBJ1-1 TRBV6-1 CASTEGQPYTEAFF
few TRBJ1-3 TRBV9 CASSVDGGNTIYF
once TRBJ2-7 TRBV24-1 CATGDADTYEQYF
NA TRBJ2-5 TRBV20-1 CSAREGLAGGQETQYF
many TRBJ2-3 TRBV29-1 CSVSTSGSTDTQYF
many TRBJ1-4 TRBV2 CASRRGGARVEKLFF
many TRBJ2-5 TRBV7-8 CASSILWGAFETQYF
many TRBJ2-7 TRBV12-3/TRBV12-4 CASLSPGTYEQYF
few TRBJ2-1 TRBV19 CASSPESGYNEQFF
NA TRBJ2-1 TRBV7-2 CASSLKFLSETGGSGAFF
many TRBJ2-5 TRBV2 CGTSGNRQETQYF
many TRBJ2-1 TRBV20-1 CSATPVGREVNEQFF
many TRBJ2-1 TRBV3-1 CASSQAGLAGPYNEQFF
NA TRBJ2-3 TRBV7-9 CASSPMSSTDTQYF
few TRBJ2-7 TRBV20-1 CSARDPLAGETHEQYF
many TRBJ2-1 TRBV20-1 CSAQGLAGESYNEQFF
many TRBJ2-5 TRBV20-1 CSARGDSQETQYF
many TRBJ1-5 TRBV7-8 CASSLYLRGGQPQHF
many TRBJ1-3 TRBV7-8 CASSPDAWGNTIYF
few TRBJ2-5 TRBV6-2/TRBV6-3 CASSRDSSETQYF
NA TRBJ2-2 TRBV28 CASSQDFPEGELFF
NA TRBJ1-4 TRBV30 CAFTGTNEKLFF
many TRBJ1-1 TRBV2 CASSSDRNTEAFF
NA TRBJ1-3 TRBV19 CASRQVSGNTIYF
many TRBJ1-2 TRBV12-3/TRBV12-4 CASSLGGGYTF
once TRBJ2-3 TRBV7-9 CASSSRGGSSTDTQYF
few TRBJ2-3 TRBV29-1 CGSGRVADTQYF
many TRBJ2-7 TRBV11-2 CASSLIRAAEQYF
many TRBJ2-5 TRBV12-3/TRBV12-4 CASRYRTGQETQYF
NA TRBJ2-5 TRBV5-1 CASSLGVVAGEETQYF
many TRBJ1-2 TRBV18 CASSPNQEYGYTF
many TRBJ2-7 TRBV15 CATGVEMSSYEQYF
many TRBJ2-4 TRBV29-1 CSVVRAFGRAKNIQYF
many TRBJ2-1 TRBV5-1 CASSFFSGDEQFF
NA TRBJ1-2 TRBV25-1 CASSDRAGPDYGYTF
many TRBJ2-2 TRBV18 CASSRDRDTGELFF
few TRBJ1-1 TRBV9 CASSGALGSRGIMNTEAFF